Following are 9 T cell receptor beta chains from one sample sequenced in a study of blood T cell repertoires in COVID-19. Measured with immunoSEQ multiplex PCR; TCRdb has only the in-frame clones, and not every one. The table includes 220,000 or so clones, around 89% detected once. Sequencing was done on a sample of PBMCs or T cells enriched from blood (not recorded which). These TCRs come from a woman aged 18-30 years in a cohort exposed to, infected with or recovered from COVID-19 (not recorded which).

The rearrangement joins TRBV28 to TRBJ2-3; no firm D call. Trimming stripped 3 bases from V and 2 bases from J, with 6 bases between. Germline V CDR1 and CDR2: MDHEN, SYDVKM. The CDR3 has 13 residues. The DNA of the CDR3 is TGTGCCAGCAGTTTTCAGATCACAGATACGCAGTATTTT. This sequence encodes CASSFQITDTQYF.

About this clone: At the DNA level, this CDR3 is encoded by other sequences in the same sample as well. The rearrangement links TRBV2 to TRBJ1-5, with a tentative D call TRBD1 (6 bases). This CDR3 comprises 16 residues. Germline loops: CDR1 SNHLY, CDR2 FYNNEI. Trimming cost V 6 bases and J 0 bases, with 15 bases left between them. CDR3 residues: CASSSGTTYSNQPQHF. CDR3 nucleotide sequence: TGTGCCAGCAGCTCCGGGACAACTTATAGCAATCAGCCCCAGCATTTT.

The chain is built from TRBV7-8 and TRBJ2-1; 9 bases map to TRBD2. The CDR3 runs to 15 residues. Looked up from germline, CDR1 is SGHVS and CDR2 is FQNEAQ. V trimming: 3 bases; J trimming: 2 bases; junction bases outside the gene matches: 2. The CDR3 region has the DNA TGTGCCAGCAGCTTTACTAGCGGGCCCTACAATGAGCAGTTCTTC. Translated: CASSFTSGPYNEQFF.

V usage is TRBV27 and J usage is TRBJ2-1; TRBD2 might be the D (6 bases). The CDR3 is 14 amino acids. The V gene's germline CDR1 is MNHEY and CDR2 SMNVEV (reference sequence). The V end was cut by 5 bases, the J end by 6 bases, with 14 bases between. In DNA, the CDR3 is TGTGCCAGCAGTCCGGGGGTTCCGACCAATGAGCAGTTCTTC. This encodes CASSPGVPTNEQFF.

This chain links TRBV18 with TRBJ1-2; TRBD1 matches 7 bases. V shed 2 bases, J shed 10 bases, and the junction held 7 bases outside the gene matches. The CDR3 extends over 13 amino acids. Looked up from germline, CDR1 is KGHSH and CDR2 is LQKENI. The CDR3 DNA reads as TGTGCCAGCTCACCAGACAGGGATATCGTCTACACCTTC. It specifies CASSPDRDIVYTF.

V gene TRBV11-2 combines with J gene TRBJ1-2, with 7 bases fitting TRBD1. The CDR3 loop spans 15 amino acids. The germline gives CDR1 SGHAT, CDR2 FQNNGV. Losses at the gene ends were 3 bases for V and 8 bases for J; bases not matched to a gene: 12. The chain's CDR3 is CASSLRGQLLGGYTF. Written as DNA, the CDR3 is TGTGCCAGCAGCTTGCGGGGACAGTTATTAGGAGGCTACACCTTC.

The J gene is TRBJ1-3, the V gene TRBV18; tentatively, D is TRBD1 (6 bases). Germline V lookup: CDR1 KGHSH, CDR2 LQKENI. The V end was cut by 0 bases, the J end by 2 bases, with 14 bases between. The CDR3 totals 17 residues. CDR3 nucleotides: TGTGCCAGCTCACCACCGGCTATTTCAGGGGCTGGAAACACCATATATTTT. It is translated as CASSPPAISGAGNTIYF.

Here the CDR3 DNA reads TGTGCCAGCAGTGTCCGGGACAGGGGATCATATGAGCAGTTCTTC. Translation: CASSVRDRGSYEQFF. The chain uses TRBV27 and TRBJ2-1; 10 positions agree with TRBD1. Germline CDR1 is MNHEY and CDR2 is SMNVEV (reference sequence). V shed 5 bases, J shed 8 bases, and the junction held 9 bases outside the gene matches. The CDR3 has 15 residues.

This clone was seen more than once but under ten times. The rearrangement links TRBV27 to TRBJ1-5; D is perhaps TRBD1 (5 bases). Germline loops: CDR1 MNHEY, CDR2 SMNVEV (reference sequence). The CDR3 totals 13 residues. Trimming removed 9 bases at V and 2 bases at J, with 11 bases between. The CDR3: CASWRGGNQPQHF. The CDR3, as DNA: TGTGCCAGTTGGAGGGGCGGCAATCAGCCCCAGCATTTT.